The entry below describes one T cell receptor beta chain. Repertoires were generated with immunoSEQ multiplex PCR, while TCRdb's copy carries only in-frame clones and drops some. The data contain roughly 300,000 clones, under 90% of them singletons. The CDR3 runs 10 residues. The ends were cut back, 6 bases at V and 8 bases at J, with 7 bases in the middle. Per germline, CDR1 SGHNT and CDR2 YENEEA. The sample originates from a study of blood T cell repertoires in COVID-19. Sequenced sample: peripheral blood. This receptor was obtained from a woman aged 30 to 39 with COVID-19, enrolled during active disease. The rearrangement links TRBV11-3 to TRBJ1-2; no firm D call. This CDR3 reads CASREWGYTF. CDR3 coding DNA: TGTGCCAGCAGGGAGTGGGGCTACACCTTC.